This T cell receptor (beta chain) was captured in a study of T-cell reconstitution after alpha-beta-depleted transplantation in children. Study results and limitations: After transplant, high TCRbeta diversity at day 60 in some patients arose from surviving recipient T cells and thymic progenitors. Roughly two months post-transplant, alpha-beta T cells reportedly originated from several hundred graft clones that had expanded. Among T cells one year after transplant, newly produced cells accounted for most counts and diversity.

The CDR3 length is 16 residues. Trimming stripped 10 bases from V and 9 bases from J, with 27 bases between. Germline V CDR1 and CDR2: MNHNS, SASEGT. Molecular barcoding with unique molecular identifiers was used for the TCRbeta library. TCRdb re-derived calls from the PCR reads in MiXCR, one entry per CDR3 protein. Among about 640,000 distinct CDR3 sequences, under 15% were seen once, and the ten largest hold about 2.2%. This clonotype was detected only a few times. Its antigen is as yet unknown. Sequenced material: PBMCs, mostly from graft donor cells, taken 360 days after TCRalphabeta/CD19-depleted stem cell transplant. V usage is TRBV6-1 and J usage is TRBJ2-2; D is unclear. The sequence derives from a male patient younger than 18 who had a stem cell transplant for acute myeloid leukemia, so the T cells may come from the graft donor. The CDR3 reads CATDIRTPGRVRELFF. The CDR3 DNA follows: TGTGCCACCGACATTCGAACACCGGGTCGAGTGAGGGAGCTGTTTTTT.